This TCR beta chain was recorded in a study of spatial heterogeneity in lung cancer. Study in general: The study consistently detected more beta-chain than alpha-chain sequences.

Indicated time point: sample taken at primary tumor resection. The study sequenced unsorted whole RNA from tumor, nontumor lung or frozen PBMC. There were 72 donors, all of them untreated patients with early-stage non-small cell lung cancer. Every TCR cDNA molecule bore its own unique molecular identifier. One entry per CDR3 protein results from TCRdb running MiXCR on the 5' RACE reads. The sample lists about 13,000 distinct CDR3 sequences; 5.2% were seen once. This clonotype was seen many times. The library was built for alpha chains, so this beta chain is an off-target read and its size means little. V lost 4 bases, J lost 8 bases, and 9 bases stayed unmatched. The CDR3 runs to 14 residues. Germline CDR1 GTSNPN, CDR2 SVGIG (reference sequence).

The J gene is TRBJ1-4, the V gene TRBV30; 8 bases align to TRBD1. This sequence originates from a human donor with early-stage non-small cell lung cancer. The sequences come from lung tumor tissue, collected at surgery. The CDR3 loop reads CAWNKIRGPEKLFF. In DNA, the CDR3 is TGTGCCTGGAACAAAATCAGGGGGCCAGAAAAACTGTTTTTT.